These 6 T cell receptor beta chains share one sample of origin, sequenced in a study of T cells in localized non-small cell lung cancer. Sequenced by immunoSEQ multiplex PCR; TCRdb stores in-frame clones only, minus some. The data show about 3,300 clones, about 26% seen once. The sequenced sample was normal lung tissue next to the tumor, obtained before any cancer treatment. Source of these receptors: a woman aged 35-70 years with stage I lung adenocarcinoma.

This clone was observed a handful of times. This sample includes further DNA sequences coding for the same CDR3. V and J are TRBV29-1 and TRBJ2-7; TRBD2 matches 7 bases. Germline lookup yields CDR1 SQVTM and CDR2 ANQGSEA. Trimming took 4 bases from V and 0 from J; bases not matched to a gene: 3. This CDR3 region has 13 residues. DNA of the CDR3: TGCAGCGTTGTGGGGGGGGGCTCCTACGAGCAGTACTTC. Amino acids: CSVVGGGSYEQYF.

This clone turned up a few times. The chain combines TRBV6-8 with TRBJ1-1; D is ambiguous. CDR3 length: 15 residues. V was trimmed by 0 bases and J by 6 bases, leaving 14 bases between them. Germline V gene data show CDR1 as MNHGY and CDR2 as SAAAGT. In DNA, the CDR3 is TGTGCCAGCAGTTACTCCTCGGTAGGTAGTTCTGAAGCTTTCTTT. Its protein is CASSYSSVGSSEAFF.

The chain joins TRBV18 to TRBJ1-4; D is ambiguous. Germline V gene lookup returns CDR1 KGHSH and CDR2 LQKENI. Trimming cost V 2 bases and J 0 bases, with 13 bases left between them. CDR3 length: 17 residues. CDR3 loop: CASSPLRVDATNEKLFF. The CDR3 nucleotides are TGTGCCAGCTCACCATTACGCGTGGACGCAACTAATGAAAAACTGTTTTTT.

The V call is TRBV28, the J call TRBJ1-1; 12 bases are a match to TRBD1. With 5 bases clipped from V and 7 bases from J, the junction kept 20 bases outside the gene matches. CDR1 MDHEN and CDR2 SYDVKM come from the germline V gene. This CDR3 contains 19 residues. The CDR3 protein is CASSPPLRDRGRRTGEAFF. DNA of the CDR3: TGTGCCAGCAGTCCCCCGCTCCGGGACAGGGGGCGGAGAACGGGTGAAGCTTTCTTT.

The V and J genes are TRBV7-7 and TRBJ2-2; D possibly matches TRBD1 or TRBD2 (5 bases each). The CDR3 contains 14 residues. V lost 4 bases and J lost 2, with 8 bases in between. The V gene's germline CDR1 is SSHAT and CDR2 FNYEAQ (reference sequence). The CDR3 loop is CASSWGTNTGELFF. The CDR3 DNA reads as TGTGCCAGCAGCTGGGGGACCAACACCGGGGAGCTGTTTTTT.

This chain uses TRBV11-3 with TRBJ1-4; TRBD1 matches 10 bases. V trimming: 3 bases; J trimming: 6 bases; junction bases outside the gene matches: 7. This CDR3 has 16 amino acids. Germline CDR1 is SGHNT and CDR2 is YENEEA. CDR3 sequence: CASSFSPGTGDEKLFF. The CDR3 bases are TGTGCCAGCAGCTTCTCCCCCGGGACAGGGGATGAAAAACTGTTTTTT.